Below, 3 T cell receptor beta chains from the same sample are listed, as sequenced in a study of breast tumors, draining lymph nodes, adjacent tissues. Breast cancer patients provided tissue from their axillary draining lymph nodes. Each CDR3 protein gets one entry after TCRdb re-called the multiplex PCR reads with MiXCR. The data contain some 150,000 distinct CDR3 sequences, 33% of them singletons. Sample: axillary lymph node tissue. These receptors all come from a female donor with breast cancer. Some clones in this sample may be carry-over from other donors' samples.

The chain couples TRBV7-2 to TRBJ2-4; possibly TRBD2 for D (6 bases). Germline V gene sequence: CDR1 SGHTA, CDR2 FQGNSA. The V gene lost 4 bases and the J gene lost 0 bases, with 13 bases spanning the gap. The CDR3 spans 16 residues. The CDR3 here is CASSSPGLLAKNIQYF. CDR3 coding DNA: TGTGCCAGCAGCTCCCCGGGACTGCTAGCCAAAAACATTCAGTACTTC.

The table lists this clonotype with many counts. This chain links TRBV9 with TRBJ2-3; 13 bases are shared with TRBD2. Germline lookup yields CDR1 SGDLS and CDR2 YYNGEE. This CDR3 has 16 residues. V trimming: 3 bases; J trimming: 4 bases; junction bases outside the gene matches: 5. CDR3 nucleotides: TGTGCCAGCAGCGAGGGGACTAGCGGGGTTGCAGATACGCAGTATTTT. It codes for CASSEGTSGVADTQYF.

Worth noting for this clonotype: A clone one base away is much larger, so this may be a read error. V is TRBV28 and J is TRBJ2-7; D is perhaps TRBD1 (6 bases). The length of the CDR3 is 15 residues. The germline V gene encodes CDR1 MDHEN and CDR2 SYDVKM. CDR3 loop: CAGSFRQPGAYEQYF. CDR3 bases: TGTGCCGGCAGTTTCAGACAGCCAGGGGCCTACGAGCAGTACTTC.